This T cell receptor (beta chain) was observed in a study of blood T cell repertoires in COVID-19. At the level of the study: Material from acute and convalescent COVID-19 was sourced from the United States, Italy and Spain.

Trimming stripped 5 bases from V and 7 bases from J, with 18 bases between. This CDR3 is 15 amino acids long. Per germline, CDR1 SGHAT and CDR2 FQDESV (reference sequence). This table comes from immunoSEQ multiplex PCR, and its TCRdb copy is limited to in-frame clones, with some not included. The sample records 250,000 or so clones, roughly 89% being singletons. The genes are TRBV11-1 and TRBJ2-1, with TRBD2 as a possible D gene (7 bases). The clonotype originates from a woman between 35 and 50 years old who had recovered from COVID-19. Source material: peripheral blood. The CDR3: CASSPPLGGGNEQFF. Here the CDR3 DNA reads TGTGCCAGCAGCCCACCTCTGGGAGGGGGGAATGAGCAGTTCTTC.